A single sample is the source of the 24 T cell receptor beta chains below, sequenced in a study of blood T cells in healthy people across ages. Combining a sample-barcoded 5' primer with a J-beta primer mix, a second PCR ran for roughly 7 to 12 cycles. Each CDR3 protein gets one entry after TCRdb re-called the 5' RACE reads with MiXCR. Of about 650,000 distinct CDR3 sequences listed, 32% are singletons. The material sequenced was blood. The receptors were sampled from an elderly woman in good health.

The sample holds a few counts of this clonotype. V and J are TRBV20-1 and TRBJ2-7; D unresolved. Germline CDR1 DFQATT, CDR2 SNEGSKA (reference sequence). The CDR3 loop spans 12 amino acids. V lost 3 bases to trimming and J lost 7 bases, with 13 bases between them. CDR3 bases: TGCAGTGCTAGTGTCGGGCACAATGAGCAGTACTTC. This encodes CSASVGHNEQYF.

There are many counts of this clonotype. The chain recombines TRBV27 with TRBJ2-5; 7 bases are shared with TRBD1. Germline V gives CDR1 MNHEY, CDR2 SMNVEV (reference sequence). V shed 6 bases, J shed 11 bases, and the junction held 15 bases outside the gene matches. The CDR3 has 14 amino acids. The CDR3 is CASSARQGALEQYF. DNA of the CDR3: TGTGCCAGCAGCGCGAGACAGGGCGCCCTAGAGCAGTACTTC.

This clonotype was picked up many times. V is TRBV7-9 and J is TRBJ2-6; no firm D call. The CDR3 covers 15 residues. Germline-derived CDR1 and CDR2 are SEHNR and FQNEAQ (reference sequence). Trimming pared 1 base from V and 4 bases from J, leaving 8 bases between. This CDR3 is CASSLDAAGANVLTF. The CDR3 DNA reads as TGTGCCAGCAGCTTAGACGCGGCCGGGGCCAACGTCCTGACTTTC.

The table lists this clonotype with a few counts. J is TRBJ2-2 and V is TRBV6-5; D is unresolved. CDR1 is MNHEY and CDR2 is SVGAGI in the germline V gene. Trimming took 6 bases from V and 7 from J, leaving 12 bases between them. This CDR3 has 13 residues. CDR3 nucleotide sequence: TGTGCCAGCAGCCGGTCGCAAGGCGGGGAGCTGTTTTTT. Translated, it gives CASSRSQGGELFF.

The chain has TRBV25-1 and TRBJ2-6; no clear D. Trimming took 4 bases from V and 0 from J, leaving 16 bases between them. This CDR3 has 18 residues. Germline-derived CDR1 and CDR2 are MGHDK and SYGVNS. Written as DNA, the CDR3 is TGTGCCAGCAGTGTCACGGCAGTCCCCAGCTCTGGGGCCAACGTCCTGACTTTC. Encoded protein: CASSVTAVPSSGANVLTF.

CDR3 nucleotides: TGTGCCAGCATTCCAGGGAGGGGTGCGGGAACCGGGGAGCTGTTTTTT. Translated, it gives CASIPGRGAGTGELFF. The chain uses TRBV2 and TRBJ2-2; 7 positions match TRBD2. The CDR3 is 16 residues long. Germline loops: CDR1 SNHLY, CDR2 FYNNEI. The J segment lost 5 bases and the V segment lost 7 bases, leaving 13 bases of the junction unmatched.

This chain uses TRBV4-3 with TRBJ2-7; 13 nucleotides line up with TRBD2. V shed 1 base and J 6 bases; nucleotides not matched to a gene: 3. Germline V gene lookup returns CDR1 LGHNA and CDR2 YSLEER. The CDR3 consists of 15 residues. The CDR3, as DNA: TGCGCCAGCAGCCAAGGGACTAGCGGGAGAACCGAGCAGTACTTC. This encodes CASSQGTSGRTEQYF.

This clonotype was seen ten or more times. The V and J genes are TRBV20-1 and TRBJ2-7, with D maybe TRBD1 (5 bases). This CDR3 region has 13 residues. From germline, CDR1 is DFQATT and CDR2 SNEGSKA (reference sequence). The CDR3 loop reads CSVLSPGSYEQYF. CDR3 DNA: TGCAGCGTTCTCTCCCCAGGGTCCTACGAGCAGTACTTC.

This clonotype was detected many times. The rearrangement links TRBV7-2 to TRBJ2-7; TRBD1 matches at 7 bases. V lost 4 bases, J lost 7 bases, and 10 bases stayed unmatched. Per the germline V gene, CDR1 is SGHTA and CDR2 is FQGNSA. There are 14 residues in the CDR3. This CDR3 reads CASSWGQPGGEQYF. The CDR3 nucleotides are TGTGCCAGCAGCTGGGGACAGCCGGGTGGAGAGCAGTACTTC.

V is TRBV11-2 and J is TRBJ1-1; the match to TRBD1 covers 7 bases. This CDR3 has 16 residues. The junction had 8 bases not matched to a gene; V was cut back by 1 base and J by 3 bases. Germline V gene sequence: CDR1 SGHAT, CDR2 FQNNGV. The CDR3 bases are TGTGCCAGCAGCTTAGGGAGTACAGGGGTCGACACTGAAGCTTTCTTT. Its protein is CASSLGSTGVDTEAFF.

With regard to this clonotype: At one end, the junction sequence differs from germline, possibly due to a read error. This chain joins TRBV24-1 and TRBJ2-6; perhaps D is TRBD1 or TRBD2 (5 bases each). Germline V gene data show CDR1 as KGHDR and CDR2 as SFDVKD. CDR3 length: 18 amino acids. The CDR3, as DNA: TGTGCCACCACCAAAAAGGGGCGAGGGTTCTCTGGGGCCGACGTCCTGACTTTC. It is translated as CATTKKGRGFSGADVLTF.

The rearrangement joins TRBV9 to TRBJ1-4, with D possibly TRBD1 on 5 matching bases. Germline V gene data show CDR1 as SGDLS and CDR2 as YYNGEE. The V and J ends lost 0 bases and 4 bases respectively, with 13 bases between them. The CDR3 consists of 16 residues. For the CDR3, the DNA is TGTGCCAGCAGCGTAGCGGAGGCTGGGGGTAATGAAAAACTGTTTTTT. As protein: CASSVAEAGGNEKLFF.

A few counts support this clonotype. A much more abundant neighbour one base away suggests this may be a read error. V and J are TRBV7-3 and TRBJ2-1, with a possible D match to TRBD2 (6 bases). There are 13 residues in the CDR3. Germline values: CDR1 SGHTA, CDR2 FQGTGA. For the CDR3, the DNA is TGTACCAGCACCTCTGGGGGGAGGAATGAGCAGTTCTTC. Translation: CTSTSGGRNEQFF.

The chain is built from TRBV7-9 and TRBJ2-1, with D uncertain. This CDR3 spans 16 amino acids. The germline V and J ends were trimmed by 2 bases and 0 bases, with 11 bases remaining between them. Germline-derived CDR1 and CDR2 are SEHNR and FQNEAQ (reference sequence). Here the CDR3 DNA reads TGTGCCAGCAGCTTAATTGTAGAGAGCTCCTACAATGAGCAGTTCTTC. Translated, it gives CASSLIVESSYNEQFF.

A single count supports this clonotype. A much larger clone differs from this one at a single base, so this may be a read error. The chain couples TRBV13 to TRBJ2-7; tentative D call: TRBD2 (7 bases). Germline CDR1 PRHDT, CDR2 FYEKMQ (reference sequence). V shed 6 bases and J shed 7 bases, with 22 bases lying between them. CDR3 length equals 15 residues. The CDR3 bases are TGTGCCAGCAGTCAGGTGGGGGGGCCGTCTAATGAGCAGTACTTC. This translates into CASSQVGGPSNEQYF.

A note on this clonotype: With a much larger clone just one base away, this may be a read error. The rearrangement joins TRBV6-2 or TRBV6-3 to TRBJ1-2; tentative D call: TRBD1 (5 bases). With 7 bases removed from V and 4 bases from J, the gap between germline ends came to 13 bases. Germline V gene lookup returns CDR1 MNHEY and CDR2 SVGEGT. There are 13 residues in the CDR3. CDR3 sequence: CASNQGRLYGYTF. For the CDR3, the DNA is TGTGCCAGCAACCAGGGACGGCTCTATGGCTACACCTTC.

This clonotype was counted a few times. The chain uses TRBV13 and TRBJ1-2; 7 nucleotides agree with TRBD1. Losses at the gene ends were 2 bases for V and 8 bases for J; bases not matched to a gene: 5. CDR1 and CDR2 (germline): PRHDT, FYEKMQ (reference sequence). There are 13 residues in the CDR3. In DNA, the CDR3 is TGTGCCAGCAGCTTACGGCAGGGGGTCGGCTACACCTTC. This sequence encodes CASSLRQGVGYTF.

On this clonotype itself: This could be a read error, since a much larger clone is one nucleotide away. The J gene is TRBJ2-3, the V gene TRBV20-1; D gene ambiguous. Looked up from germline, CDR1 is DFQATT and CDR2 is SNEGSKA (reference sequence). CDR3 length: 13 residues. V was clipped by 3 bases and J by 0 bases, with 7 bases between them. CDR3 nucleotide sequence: TGCAGTGCTAGGAGTGACAGCACAGATACGCAGTATTTT. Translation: CSARSDSTDTQYF.

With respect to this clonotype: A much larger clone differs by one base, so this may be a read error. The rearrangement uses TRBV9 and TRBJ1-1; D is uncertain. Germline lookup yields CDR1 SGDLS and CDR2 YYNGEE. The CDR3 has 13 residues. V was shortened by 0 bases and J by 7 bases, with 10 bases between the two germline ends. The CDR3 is CASSVVRSGEAFF. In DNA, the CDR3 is TGTGCCAGCAGCGTAGTGCGGAGCGGTGAAGCTTTCTTT. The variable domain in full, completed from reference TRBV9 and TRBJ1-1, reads DSGVTQTPKHLITATGQRVTLRCSPRSGDLSVYWYQQSLDQGLQFLIQYYNGEERAKGNILERFSAQQFPDLHSELNLSSLELGDSALYFCASSVVRSGEAFFGQGTRLTVV.

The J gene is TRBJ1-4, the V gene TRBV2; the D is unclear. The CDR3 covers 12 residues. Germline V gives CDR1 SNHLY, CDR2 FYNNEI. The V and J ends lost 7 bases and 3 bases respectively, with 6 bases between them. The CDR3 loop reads CASMGSNEKLFF. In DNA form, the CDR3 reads TGTGCCAGCATGGGATCTAATGAAAAACTGTTTTTT.

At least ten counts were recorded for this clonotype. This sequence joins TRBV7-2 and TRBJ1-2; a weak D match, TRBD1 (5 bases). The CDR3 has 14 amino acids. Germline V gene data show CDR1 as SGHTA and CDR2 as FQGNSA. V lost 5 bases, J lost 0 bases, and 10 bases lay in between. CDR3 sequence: CASSPGPTNYGYTF. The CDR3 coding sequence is TGTGCCAGCAGCCCGGGACCTACTAACTATGGCTACACCTTC.

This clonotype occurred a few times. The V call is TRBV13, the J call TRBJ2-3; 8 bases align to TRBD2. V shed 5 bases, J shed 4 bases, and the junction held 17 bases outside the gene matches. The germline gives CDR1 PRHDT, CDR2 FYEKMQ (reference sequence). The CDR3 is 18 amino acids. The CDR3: CASSPLGSGVVRADTQYF. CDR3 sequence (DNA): TGTGCCAGCAGCCCCCTCGGTAGCGGGGTCGTCCGGGCAGATACGCAGTATTTT.

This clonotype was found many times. The CDR3 nucleotides read TGCGCCAGCAGCCCTGGGGGGATCCTCTCCCAAGAGACCCAGTACTTC. Amino acids: CASSPGGILSQETQYF. The J gene is TRBJ2-5, the V gene TRBV5-1; tentatively, D is TRBD2 (6 bases). Per germline, CDR1 SGHRS and CDR2 YFSETQ. CDR3 length: 16 amino acids. The V and J ends lost 4 bases and 1 base respectively, with 17 bases between them.

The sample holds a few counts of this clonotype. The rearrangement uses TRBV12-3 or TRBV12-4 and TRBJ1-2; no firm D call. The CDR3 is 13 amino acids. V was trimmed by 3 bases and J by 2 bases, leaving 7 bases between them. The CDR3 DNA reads TGTGCCAGCAGTTTCTCCGCCAACTATGGCTACACCTTC. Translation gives CASSFSANYGYTF.